The present TCR beta chain was sequenced within a study of PD-1 blockade in classical Hodgkin lymphoma. Study observations and caveats: Individuals initiating nivolumab under 1 year after ASCT were excluded. It was among complete responders that baseline diversity resembled that of newly diagnosed patients.

Assay used: immunoSEQ multiplex PCR; TCRdb lists only in-frame clones, some missing. This sample has roughly 100,000 clones, with about nine tenths found just once. With regard to this clone: Its specificity is not known.

Documented time point: cycle 4 day 1 (C4D1), after more than five weeks of nivolumab. Each patient experienced a relapse that followed autologous stem cell transplantation, and brentuximab vedotin exposure varied. V shed 3 bases, J shed 3 bases, and the junction held 5 bases outside the gene matches. CDR3 length: 17 residues. Germline-derived CDR1 and CDR2 are KGHSH and LQKENI. The rearrangement joins TRBV18 to TRBJ2-7, with TRBD2 identical over 16 bases. Here the sequenced sample was peripheral blood mononuclear cells (PBMCs), taken before the fourth cycle of nivolumab. The receptor's source is a human donor with classical Hodgkin lymphoma. CDR3 region: CASSPGTSGREDYEQYF. The DNA of the CDR3 is TGTGCCAGCTCACCGGGGACTAGCGGGAGGGAGGACTACGAGCAGTACTTC.